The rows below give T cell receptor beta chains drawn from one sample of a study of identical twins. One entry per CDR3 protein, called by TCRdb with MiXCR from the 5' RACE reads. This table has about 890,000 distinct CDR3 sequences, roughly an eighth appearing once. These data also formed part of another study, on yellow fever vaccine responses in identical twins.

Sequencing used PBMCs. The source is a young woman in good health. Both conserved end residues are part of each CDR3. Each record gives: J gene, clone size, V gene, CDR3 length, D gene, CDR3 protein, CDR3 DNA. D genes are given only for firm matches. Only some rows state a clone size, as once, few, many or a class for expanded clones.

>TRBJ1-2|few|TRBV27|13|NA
CASSTSGFYGYTF
TGTGCCAGCAGTACCTCAGGGTTCTATGGCTACACCTTC
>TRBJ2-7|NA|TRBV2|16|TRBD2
CASSLSGLAGVYEQYF
TGTGCCAGCAGCCTGTCGGGACTAGCGGGAGTCTACGAGCAGTACTTC
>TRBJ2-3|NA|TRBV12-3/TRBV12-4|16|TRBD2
CASSFRGGGTTDTQYF
TGTGCCAGCAGTTTCAGGGGCGGGGGGACGACAGATACGCAGTATTTT
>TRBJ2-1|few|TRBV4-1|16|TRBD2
CASSHEGLAGADEQFF
TGCGCCAGCAGCCACGAAGGATTAGCGGGAGCGGATGAGCAGTTCTTC
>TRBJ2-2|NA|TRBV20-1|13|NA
CSARVSHTGELFF
TGCAGTGCTAGAGTTTCACACACCGGGGAGCTGTTTTTT
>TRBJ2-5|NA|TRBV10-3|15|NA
CAISESTGSVKTQYF
TGTGCCATCAGTGAGTCTACCGGCTCGGTTAAGACCCAGTACTTC
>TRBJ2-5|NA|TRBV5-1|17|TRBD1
CASSLGISGQEGETQYF
TGCGCCAGCAGCTTGGGAATTTCGGGACAGGAAGGGGAGACCCAGTACTTC
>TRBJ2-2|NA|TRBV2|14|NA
CASSGGGIAGELFF
TGTGCCAGCAGTGGTGGGGGGATCGCCGGGGAGCTGTTTTTT
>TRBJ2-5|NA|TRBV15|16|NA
CATSSGLQGSTETQYF
TGTGCCACCAGCTCAGGCCTCCAGGGTAGTACAGAGACCCAGTACTTC
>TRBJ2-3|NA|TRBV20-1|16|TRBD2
CSASMSSGRSTDTQYF
TGCAGTGCTAGTATGTCTAGCGGGAGGAGTACAGATACGCAGTATTTT
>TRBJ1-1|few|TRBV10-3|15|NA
CAISDPGTTNTEAFF
TGTGCCATCAGTGACCCCGGGACAACGAACACTGAAGCTTTCTTT
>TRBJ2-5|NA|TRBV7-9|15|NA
CASSFRRWTQETQYF
TGTGCCAGCAGCTTTCGGCGGTGGACCCAAGAGACCCAGTACTTC
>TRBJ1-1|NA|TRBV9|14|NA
CASSVTGPSGEAFF
TGTGCCAGCAGCGTAACGGGGCCCTCGGGGGAAGCTTTCTTT
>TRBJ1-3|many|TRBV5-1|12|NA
CASRDSGNTIYF
TGCGCCAGCCGGGACTCTGGAAACACCATATATTTT
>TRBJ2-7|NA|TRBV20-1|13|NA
CSAKDKTAYEQYF
TGCAGTGCTAAGGACAAAACAGCCTACGAGCAGTACTTC
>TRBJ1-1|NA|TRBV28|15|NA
CASKSASPRRTEAFF
TGTGCCAGCAAGTCGGCGAGTCCCCGGCGCACTGAAGCTTTCTTT
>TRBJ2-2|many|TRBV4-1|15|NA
CASTLTGTNTGELFF
TGCGCCAGCACCCTGACAGGCACCAACACCGGGGAGCTGTTTTTT
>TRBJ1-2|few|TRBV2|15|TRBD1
CASSEPRDRVYGYTF
TGTGCCAGCAGTGAGCCCCGGGACAGGGTCTATGGCTACACCTTC
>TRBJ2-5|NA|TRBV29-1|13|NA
CSVEGVLGETQYF
TGCAGCGTTGAAGGGGTCCTAGGAGAGACCCAGTACTTC
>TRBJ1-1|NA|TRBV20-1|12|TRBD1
CSESGQGAEAFF
TGCAGTGAAAGCGGACAGGGGGCGGAAGCTTTCTTT